The 3 T cell receptor beta chains given below trace back to one sample, sequenced in a study of T cell responses to AZD1222 COVID-19 vaccine. The protocol was immunoSEQ multiplex PCR, while the TCRdb copy is restricted to in-frame clones and leaves out a portion. The data show about 170,000 clones, with more than 80% seen just once and more than 4% held by the top ten. The source material was peripheral blood, sampled 28 days after the second dose of the MenACWY control vaccine. The receptors here all came from an adult who received the MenACWY meningococcal vaccine as a control.

V gene TRBV5-6 combines with J gene TRBJ2-1; D is perhaps TRBD2 (6 bases). Germline CDR1 reads SGHDT; CDR2 reads YYEEEE. The V end lost 4 bases, the J end lost 4 bases, and 12 bases lay between the germline ends. This CDR3 is 14 amino acids long. Written as DNA, the CDR3 is TGTGCCAGCAGCCCTGTAGCGGAATACAATGAGCAGTTCTTC. Residues: CASSPVAEYNEQFF.

The genes are TRBV19 and TRBJ2-1, with unresolved D. Looked up from germline, CDR1 is LNHDA and CDR2 is SQIVND (reference sequence). The CDR3 is 16 amino acids. Trimming stripped 4 bases from V and 0 bases from J, with 13 bases between. For the CDR3, the DNA is TGTGCCAGTAGTACGGCTAGATCGAGCTCCTACAATGAGCAGTTCTTC. Encoded protein: CASSTARSSSYNEQFF.

This chain uses TRBV5-1 with TRBJ2-7; D assignment may be TRBD1 or TRBD2 (5 bases each). V lost 4 bases to trimming and J lost 5 bases, with 16 bases between them. Germline assignment: CDR1 SGHRS and CDR2 YFSETQ. This CDR3 comprises 14 residues. The CDR3 is CASSPQGVGDEQYF. DNA for the CDR3: TGCGCCAGCAGCCCCCAGGGAGTAGGCGACGAGCAGTACTTC. The complete variable domain, with remaining parts taken from reference TRBV5-1 and TRBJ2-7, reads KAGVTQTPRYLIKTRGQQVTLSCSPISGHRSVSWYQQTPGQGLQFLFEYFSETQRNKGNFPGRFSGRQFSNSRSEMNVSTLELGDSALYLCASSPQGVGDEQYFGPGTRLTVT.